The clone carrying this T cell receptor beta chain was detected many times. Its matching antigen is unknown. Germline CDR1 SGHRS, CDR2 YFSETQ. CDR3 length: 16 residues. Trimming took 2 bases from V and 4 from J; bases not matched to a gene: 9. Constant-region reverse primers amplified full-length variable regions, followed by semi-nested Nested Universal Primer A PCR. Using its own MiXCR run on the 5' RACE reads, TCRdb lists one record per CDR3 protein. Here the sample spans about 64,000 distinct CDR3 sequences, about 22% being singletons. Study outcomes and limitations: Tumor memory CD4+ T cell TCR gene usage clustered with blood and lymph node memory CD4+ cells and lymph node naive CD4+ cells. Tumor Treg TCRs overlapped most with tumor naive CD4+ cells.

Memory CD4+ T cells were sorted as CD4+CD45RO+CD25- cells. The rearrangement joins TRBV5-1 to TRBJ2-5, with 9 bases that match TRBD2. Sequencing was done on a sample of memory CD4+ T cells sorted from a lymph node. Subset noted: memory CD4+ T cells, CD4+CD45RO+CD25-. The TCR originated in a female donor with breast cancer. CDR3 sequence (DNA): TGCGCCAGCAGCTTCCCCCCGGGACTAGCCCTAGAGACCCAGTACTTC. Protein: CASSFPPGLALETQYF.